The 21 T cell receptor beta chains below were found in one sample sequenced in a study of beta chain features in type 1 diabetes. Of the isolated RNA, all was reverse transcribed, and so the sequenced material was expressed TCRB transcripts. Profiled with immunoSEQ multiplex PCR; TCRdb holds only in-frame clones, not every one. This table has approximately 90,000 clones, around 32% appearing once. Sequenced input: stem cell memory CD4+ T cells from blood. These receptors were taken from a young woman in good health.

This clone turned up a few times. The gene calls are TRBV2 and TRBJ1-2; 8 bases line up with TRBD1. This CDR3 has 13 amino acids. V lost 5 bases and J lost 4; bases outside the gene matches: 3. Germline V lookup: CDR1 SNHLY, CDR2 FYNNEI. CDR3 nucleotides: TGTGCCAGCAGTCCCGGGACAGGCTATGGCTACACCTTC. It translates to CASSPGTGYGYTF.

This rearrangement joins TRBV5-4 to TRBJ2-1; 7 bases match TRBD1. Germline-derived CDR1 and CDR2 are SGHNT and YYREEE (reference sequence). This CDR3 comprises 15 residues. Trimming took 3 bases from V and 8 from J; bases not matched to a gene: 11. The CDR3 protein is CASSYQGQFLYEQFF. The CDR3, as DNA: TGTGCCAGCAGCTACCAGGGACAGTTTCTCTATGAGCAGTTCTTC.

J is TRBJ1-4 and V is TRBV18, with D perhaps TRBD1 (6 bases). The germline V and J ends were trimmed by 3 bases and 8 bases, with 13 bases remaining between them. CDR1 and CDR2 from the germline V gene are KGHSH and LQKENI. The CDR3 runs 14 residues. The CDR3 nucleotides are TGTGCCAGCTCACCGACAAACAGGGAAGAAAAACTGTTTTTT. It encodes CASSPTNREEKLFF.

V usage is TRBV4-1 and J usage is TRBJ2-7; TRBD2 agrees at 8 bases. The CDR3 covers 16 residues. V trimming: 2 bases; J trimming: 3 bases; junction bases outside the gene matches: 9. Germline CDR1 reads MGHRA; CDR2 reads YSYEKL. The CDR3 protein is CASSQSLGTRLYEQYF. CDR3 bases: TGCGCCAGCAGCCAAAGTTTGGGGACTAGGCTCTACGAGCAGTACTTC.

The V call is TRBV19, the J call TRBJ1-2; 8 bases are shared with TRBD1. Germline V gene sequence: CDR1 LNHDA, CDR2 SQIVND (reference sequence). The CDR3 has 13 amino acids. V lost 3 bases to trimming and J lost 4 bases; unmatched junction nucleotides: 1. The CDR3 reads CASSIGTGYGYTF. The CDR3 DNA reads TGTGCCAGTAGTATCGGGACAGGCTATGGCTACACCTTC.

This clone came up a few times. The V and J genes are TRBV28 and TRBJ2-7; 8 positions agree with TRBD1. The CDR3 extends over 15 amino acids. In germline, CDR1 is MDHEN, CDR2 SYDVKM. With V trimmed by 6 bases and J by 2 bases, 9 bases remained unmatched. CDR3 sequence (DNA): TGTGCCAGCAGGACTGGACAGGGTTGGACCTACGAGCAGTACTTC. Protein: CASRTGQGWTYEQYF.

This clone was counted a few times. The V call is TRBV10-2, the J call TRBJ2-1, with 10 bases identical to TRBD2. The CDR3 extends over 14 amino acids. Germline V lookup: CDR1 WSHSY, CDR2 SAAADI. Trimming took 8 bases from V and 4 from J; bases not matched to a gene: 5. The CDR3 protein is CASGATSGYNEQFF. The DNA of the CDR3 is TGCGCCAGCGGGGCGACTAGCGGGTACAATGAGCAGTTCTTC.

This clone was counted between two and nine times. V and J are TRBV18 and TRBJ1-1; D is possibly TRBD1 (6 bases). Trimming removed 3 bases at V and 2 bases at J, with 19 bases between. Germline V CDR1 and CDR2: KGHSH, LQKENI. The CDR3 consists of 17 residues. The CDR3 DNA sequence: TGTGCCAGCTCACCGCATGGCTTGGACAGTCGAAACACTGAAGCTTTCTTT. It translates to CASSPHGLDSRNTEAFF.

The chain uses TRBV5-1 and TRBJ2-5; weak D call: TRBD2 (5 bases). CDR1 and CDR2 (germline): SGHRS, YFSETQ. V was trimmed by 0 bases and J by 5 bases, leaving 11 bases between them. The CDR3 is 14 residues long. The CDR3 region is CASSLAGNRETQYF. The CDR3 coding sequence is TGCGCCAGCAGCTTGGCCGGGAATCGGGAGACCCAGTACTTC.

This clone has just a few counts. V gene TRBV5-1 combines with J gene TRBJ2-7; 9 nucleotides align to TRBD1. The CDR3 extends over 14 amino acids. CDR1 is SGHRS and CDR2 is YFSETQ in the germline V gene. V lost 1 base, J lost 7 bases, and 6 bases stayed unmatched. The CDR3 coding sequence is TGCGCCAGCAGCTTGATACAGGGGGCAGGGGAGCAGTACTTC. It encodes CASSLIQGAGEQYF.

Only a few counts were recorded for this clone. The J gene is TRBJ1-1, the V gene TRBV27; D is ambiguous. Trimming removed 2 bases from V and 5 bases from J, with 9 bases in between. The germline V gene has CDR1 MNHEY and CDR2 SMNVEV (reference sequence). The CDR3 has 13 residues. The chain's CDR3 is CASSLEGMTEAFF. CDR3 nucleotides: TGTGCCAGCAGTTTAGAGGGAATGACTGAAGCTTTCTTT.

The chain has TRBV18 and TRBJ2-6; D gene ambiguous. Per germline, CDR1 KGHSH and CDR2 LQKENI. The CDR3 runs 15 residues. The V end lost 4 bases, the J end lost 4 bases, and 11 bases lay between the germline ends. The CDR3 DNA follows: TGTGCCAGCTCACAACGACTTCCCGGGGCCAACGTCCTGACTTTC. Its translation is CASSQRLPGANVLTF.

The chain joins TRBV10-3 to TRBJ1-5, with 9 nucleotides matching TRBD1. CDR1 and CDR2 (germline): ENHRY, SYGVKD. This CDR3 comprises 14 residues. Trimming took 10 bases from V and 1 from J; bases not matched to a gene: 5. CDR3 bases: TGTGCCACCCGGACAGGGGTAAGCAATCAGCCCCAGCATTTT. It translates to CATRTGVSNQPQHF.

This chain uses TRBV18 with TRBJ2-6; 9 positions match TRBD2. The J segment lost 2 bases and the V segment lost 6 bases, leaving 11 bases of the junction unmatched. This CDR3 has 18 residues. CDR1 is KGHSH, CDR2 LQKENI, per germline. The CDR3 sequence is CASSSGLAGEAGANVLTF. The CDR3 bases are TGTGCCAGCTCCTCGGGTTTAGCGGGAGAGGCTGGGGCCAACGTCCTGACTTTC.

This clone has just a few counts. This chain joins TRBV4-3 and TRBJ1-1; D not resolved. CDR3 length equals 14 residues. CDR1 LGHNA and CDR2 YSLEER come from the germline V gene. The V gene lost 1 base and the J gene lost 1 base, with 7 bases spanning the gap. CDR3 loop: CASSQASTNTEAFF. The CDR3 DNA reads as TGCGCCAGCAGCCAAGCCAGTACGAACACTGAAGCTTTCTTT.

This clone was seen a handful of times. The J gene is TRBJ2-2, the V gene TRBV6-6, with 8 positions matching TRBD1. The CDR3 is made up of 15 amino acids. The ends lost 6 bases at V and 7 bases at J; junction bases unmatched: 10. The germline gives CDR1 MNHNY, CDR2 SVGAGI (reference sequence). The CDR3 here is CASSLPDRDGGELFF. CDR3 nucleotides: TGTGCCAGCAGCCTACCGGACAGGGATGGCGGGGAGCTGTTTTTT.

This clone has a handful of counts. The rearrangement links TRBV6-5 to TRBJ2-6; TRBD1 is a possible D gene (6 bases). Germline V lookup: CDR1 MNHEY, CDR2 SVGAGI. The V end was cut by 4 bases, the J end by 8 bases, with 18 bases between. CDR3 length: 16 residues. The CDR3 is CASSFSGTSIPNVLTF. Written as DNA, the CDR3 is TGTGCCAGCAGTTTTTCCGGGACATCGATACCCAACGTCCTGACTTTC.

This chain uses TRBV5-1 with TRBJ2-1, with 10 bases aligning to TRBD1. Germline CDR1 is SGHRS and CDR2 is YFSETQ. The V segment lost 4 bases and the J segment 5 bases; nucleotides outside the gene matches: 9. This CDR3 region has 16 residues. The CDR3 here is CASSLRTGGNHNEQFF. CDR3 nucleotides: TGCGCCAGCAGCCTGAGGACAGGGGGGAACCACAATGAGCAGTTCTTC.

A word on this clone: The sample carries other DNA sequences with the same CDR3. CDR3 DNA sequence: TGTGCCAGCAGCCTCGACCGGAGCTCCTACAATGAGCAGTTCTTC. It specifies CASSLDRSSYNEQFF. The chain combines TRBV7-2 with TRBJ2-1; D call uncertain. The CDR3 length is 15 residues. Germline CDR1 reads SGHTA; CDR2 reads FQGNSA. V lost 5 bases and J lost 0, with 11 bases in between.

The chain uses TRBV30 and TRBJ1-4; D not certain. The length of the CDR3 is 13 residues. V lost 1 base and J lost 5, with 8 bases in between. Germline lookup yields CDR1 GTSNPN and CDR2 SVGIG (reference sequence). The chain's CDR3 is CAWSAGVNEKLFF. CDR3 coding DNA: TGTGCCTGGAGTGCCGGGGTAAATGAAAAACTGTTTTTT. Full variable domain (rest looked up from reference TRBV30 and TRBJ1-4): SQTIHQWPATLVQPVGSPLSLECTVEGTSNPNLYWYRQAAGRGLQLLFYSVGIGQISSEVPQNLSASRPQDRQFILSSKKLLLSDSGFYLCAWSAGVNEKLFFGSGTQLSVL.

The chain couples TRBV2 to TRBJ1-2; D is uncertain. The CDR3 is made up of 12 amino acids. Trimming removed 7 bases at V and 8 bases at J, with 14 bases between. Looked up from germline, CDR1 is SNHLY and CDR2 is FYNNEI. CDR3 loop: CASMVDRGGYTF. Written as DNA, the CDR3 is TGTGCCAGCATGGTGGACCGAGGGGGCTACACCTTC.